Following are 12 T cell receptor beta chains from one sample sequenced in a study of control samples from healthy donors and cancer patients. This table comes from immunoSEQ multiplex PCR, and its TCRdb copy is limited to in-frame clones, with some not included. There are tens of thousands of clones in the sample; roughly 88% occur only once, and around 15% lies in the top ten. What was sequenced was PBMCs. The source is a man aged 50-59 years with lung cancer.

The V gene is TRBV7-8, the J gene TRBJ2-1; no clear D gene. Trimming stripped 5 bases from V and 3 bases from J, with 17 bases between. The germline V gene encodes CDR1 SGHVS and CDR2 FQNEAQ. The CDR3 is 16 residues long. The chain's CDR3 is CASSRGAELNYNEQFF. CDR3 coding DNA: TGTGCCAGCAGCCGTGGAGCCGAACTAAACTACAATGAGCAGTTCTTC.

The chain carries TRBV5-1 and TRBJ2-4, with D perhaps TRBD2 (5 bases). There are 15 residues in the CDR3. Trimming removed 0 bases at V and 2 bases at J, with 9 bases between. The germline V gene encodes CDR1 SGHRS and CDR2 YFSETQ. The CDR3 DNA reads TGCGCCAGCAGCTTGGGCGGGTTACCCAAAAACATTCAGTACTTC. Protein sequence: CASSLGGLPKNIQYF. The variable domain in full, completed from reference TRBV5-1 and TRBJ2-4, reads KAGVTQTPRYLIKTRGQQVTLSCSPISGHRSVSWYQQTPGQGLQFLFEYFSETQRNKGNFPGRFSGRQFSNSRSEMNVSTLELGDSALYLCASSLGGLPKNIQYFGAGTRLSVL.

The rearrangement joins TRBV18 to TRBJ2-7, with 10 bases that match TRBD1. The V gene's germline CDR1 is KGHSH and CDR2 LQKENI. V dropped 6 bases and J dropped 2; count of bases not matched to a gene: 4. This CDR3 comprises 14 residues. The DNA for the CDR3 is TGTGCCAGCTCCCAGGACAGGGGGACCTACGAGCAGTACTTC. Its translation: CASSQDRGTYEQYF.

The CDR3 DNA reads as TGTGCCAGCAGCCACGGTGGGAATCAGCCCCAGCATTTT. Residues: CASSHGGNQPQHF. The chain recombines TRBV3-1 (or the pseudogene TRBV3-2) with TRBJ1-5; D gene unclear. Germline assignment: CDR1 LGHDT and CDR2 YNNKEL (reference sequence). Trimming took off 3 bases at V and 4 bases at J, with 7 bases between the two ends. This CDR3 is built from 13 residues.

This sequence joins TRBV19 and TRBJ2-7, with D unclear. The CDR3 consists of 13 residues. Germline V CDR1 and CDR2: LNHDA, SQIVND (reference sequence). The germline V and J ends were trimmed by 6 bases and 1 base, with 10 bases remaining between them. In DNA form, the CDR3 reads TGTGCCAGTAGACAGAGTCCGTCCTACGAGCAGTACTTC. Encoded protein: CASRQSPSYEQYF.

V and J are TRBV19 and TRBJ1-1; TRBD1 might be the D (6 bases). The V end lost 2 bases, the J end lost 2 bases, and 18 bases lay between the germline ends. Germline-derived CDR1 and CDR2 are LNHDA and SQIVND (reference sequence). This CDR3 region has 17 residues. The CDR3 region has the DNA TGTGCCAGTAGTATAACGAGGGGGACTTCTTTAAACACTGAAGCTTTCTTT. It codes for CASSITRGTSLNTEAFF. The full variable domain, with the rest looked up from reference TRBV19 and TRBJ1-1, is DGGITQSPKYLFRKEGQNVTLSCEQNLNHDAMYWYRQDPGQGLRLIYYSQIVNDFQKGDIAEGYSVSREKKESFPLTVTSAQKNPTAFYLCASSITRGTSLNTEAFFGQGTRLTVV.

V usage is TRBV16 and J usage is TRBJ2-5, with TRBD1 as a possible D gene (5 bases). The CDR3 has 11 residues. V was trimmed by 3 bases and J by 9 bases, leaving 8 bases between them. Germline lookup yields CDR1 KGHSY and CDR2 FQNENV. The CDR3 spells CASSQQGPQYF. CDR3 sequence (DNA): TGTGCCAGCAGCCAGCAGGGTCCCCAGTACTTC. Full variable domain (rest looked up from reference TRBV16 and TRBJ2-5): GEEVAQTPKHLVRGEGQKAKLYCAPIKGHSYVFWYQQVLKNEFKFLISFQNENVFDETGMPKERFSAKCLPNSPCSLEIQATKLEDSAVYFCASSQQGPQYFGPGTRLLVL.

The J gene is TRBJ1-1, the V gene TRBV5-1; 7 bases match TRBD1. The junction had 7 bases not matched to a gene; V was cut back by 3 bases and J by 5 bases. CDR1 and CDR2 (germline): SGHRS, YFSETQ. This CDR3 is 14 amino acids long. This CDR3 is CASSSRQGRTEAFF. The CDR3 DNA reads as TGCGCCAGCAGCTCTAGACAGGGAAGAACTGAAGCTTTCTTT.

J is TRBJ1-1 and V is TRBV30, with D possibly being TRBD1 (5 bases). V was trimmed by 1 base and J by 3 bases, leaving 15 bases between them. Per germline, CDR1 GTSNPN and CDR2 SVGIG (reference sequence). The CDR3 is 15 amino acids. CDR3 DNA: TGTGCCTGGAGTGACCATCGGGGAGGGGACACTGAAGCTTTCTTT. It codes for CAWSDHRGGDTEAFF.

This chain links TRBV30 with TRBJ1-2; no reliable D call. The germline V gene has CDR1 GTSNPN and CDR2 SVGIG (reference sequence). The CDR3 is made up of 11 amino acids. V lost 8 bases, J lost 4 bases, and 11 bases lay in between. This CDR3 is CAQTLFYGYTF. CDR3 in DNA: TGTGCCCAGACCCTCTTCTATGGCTACACCTTC.

The genes are TRBV4-3 and TRBJ1-1, with 9 bases matching TRBD1. The CDR3 totals 17 residues. J gave up 4 bases and V 3 bases, and 12 bases lay outside the gene matches. Germline CDR1 and CDR2: LGHNA and YSLEER. The CDR3 DNA is TGCGCCAGCAGCCACGGACAGGGGACGTGGCGGGGCACTGAAGCTTTCTTT. This sequence encodes CASSHGQGTWRGTEAFF.

The chain couples TRBV6-4 to TRBJ2-5; 11 bases are shared with TRBD2. V gave up 6 bases and J gave up 0 bases; unmatched junction bases: 15. CDR1 is MRHNA, CDR2 SNTAGT, per germline. The CDR3 has 19 amino acids. The CDR3 is CASRPTSGVNLEYQETQYF. The CDR3 nucleotides are TGTGCCAGCAGACCGACTAGCGGGGTCAATCTGGAGTACCAAGAGACCCAGTACTTC.